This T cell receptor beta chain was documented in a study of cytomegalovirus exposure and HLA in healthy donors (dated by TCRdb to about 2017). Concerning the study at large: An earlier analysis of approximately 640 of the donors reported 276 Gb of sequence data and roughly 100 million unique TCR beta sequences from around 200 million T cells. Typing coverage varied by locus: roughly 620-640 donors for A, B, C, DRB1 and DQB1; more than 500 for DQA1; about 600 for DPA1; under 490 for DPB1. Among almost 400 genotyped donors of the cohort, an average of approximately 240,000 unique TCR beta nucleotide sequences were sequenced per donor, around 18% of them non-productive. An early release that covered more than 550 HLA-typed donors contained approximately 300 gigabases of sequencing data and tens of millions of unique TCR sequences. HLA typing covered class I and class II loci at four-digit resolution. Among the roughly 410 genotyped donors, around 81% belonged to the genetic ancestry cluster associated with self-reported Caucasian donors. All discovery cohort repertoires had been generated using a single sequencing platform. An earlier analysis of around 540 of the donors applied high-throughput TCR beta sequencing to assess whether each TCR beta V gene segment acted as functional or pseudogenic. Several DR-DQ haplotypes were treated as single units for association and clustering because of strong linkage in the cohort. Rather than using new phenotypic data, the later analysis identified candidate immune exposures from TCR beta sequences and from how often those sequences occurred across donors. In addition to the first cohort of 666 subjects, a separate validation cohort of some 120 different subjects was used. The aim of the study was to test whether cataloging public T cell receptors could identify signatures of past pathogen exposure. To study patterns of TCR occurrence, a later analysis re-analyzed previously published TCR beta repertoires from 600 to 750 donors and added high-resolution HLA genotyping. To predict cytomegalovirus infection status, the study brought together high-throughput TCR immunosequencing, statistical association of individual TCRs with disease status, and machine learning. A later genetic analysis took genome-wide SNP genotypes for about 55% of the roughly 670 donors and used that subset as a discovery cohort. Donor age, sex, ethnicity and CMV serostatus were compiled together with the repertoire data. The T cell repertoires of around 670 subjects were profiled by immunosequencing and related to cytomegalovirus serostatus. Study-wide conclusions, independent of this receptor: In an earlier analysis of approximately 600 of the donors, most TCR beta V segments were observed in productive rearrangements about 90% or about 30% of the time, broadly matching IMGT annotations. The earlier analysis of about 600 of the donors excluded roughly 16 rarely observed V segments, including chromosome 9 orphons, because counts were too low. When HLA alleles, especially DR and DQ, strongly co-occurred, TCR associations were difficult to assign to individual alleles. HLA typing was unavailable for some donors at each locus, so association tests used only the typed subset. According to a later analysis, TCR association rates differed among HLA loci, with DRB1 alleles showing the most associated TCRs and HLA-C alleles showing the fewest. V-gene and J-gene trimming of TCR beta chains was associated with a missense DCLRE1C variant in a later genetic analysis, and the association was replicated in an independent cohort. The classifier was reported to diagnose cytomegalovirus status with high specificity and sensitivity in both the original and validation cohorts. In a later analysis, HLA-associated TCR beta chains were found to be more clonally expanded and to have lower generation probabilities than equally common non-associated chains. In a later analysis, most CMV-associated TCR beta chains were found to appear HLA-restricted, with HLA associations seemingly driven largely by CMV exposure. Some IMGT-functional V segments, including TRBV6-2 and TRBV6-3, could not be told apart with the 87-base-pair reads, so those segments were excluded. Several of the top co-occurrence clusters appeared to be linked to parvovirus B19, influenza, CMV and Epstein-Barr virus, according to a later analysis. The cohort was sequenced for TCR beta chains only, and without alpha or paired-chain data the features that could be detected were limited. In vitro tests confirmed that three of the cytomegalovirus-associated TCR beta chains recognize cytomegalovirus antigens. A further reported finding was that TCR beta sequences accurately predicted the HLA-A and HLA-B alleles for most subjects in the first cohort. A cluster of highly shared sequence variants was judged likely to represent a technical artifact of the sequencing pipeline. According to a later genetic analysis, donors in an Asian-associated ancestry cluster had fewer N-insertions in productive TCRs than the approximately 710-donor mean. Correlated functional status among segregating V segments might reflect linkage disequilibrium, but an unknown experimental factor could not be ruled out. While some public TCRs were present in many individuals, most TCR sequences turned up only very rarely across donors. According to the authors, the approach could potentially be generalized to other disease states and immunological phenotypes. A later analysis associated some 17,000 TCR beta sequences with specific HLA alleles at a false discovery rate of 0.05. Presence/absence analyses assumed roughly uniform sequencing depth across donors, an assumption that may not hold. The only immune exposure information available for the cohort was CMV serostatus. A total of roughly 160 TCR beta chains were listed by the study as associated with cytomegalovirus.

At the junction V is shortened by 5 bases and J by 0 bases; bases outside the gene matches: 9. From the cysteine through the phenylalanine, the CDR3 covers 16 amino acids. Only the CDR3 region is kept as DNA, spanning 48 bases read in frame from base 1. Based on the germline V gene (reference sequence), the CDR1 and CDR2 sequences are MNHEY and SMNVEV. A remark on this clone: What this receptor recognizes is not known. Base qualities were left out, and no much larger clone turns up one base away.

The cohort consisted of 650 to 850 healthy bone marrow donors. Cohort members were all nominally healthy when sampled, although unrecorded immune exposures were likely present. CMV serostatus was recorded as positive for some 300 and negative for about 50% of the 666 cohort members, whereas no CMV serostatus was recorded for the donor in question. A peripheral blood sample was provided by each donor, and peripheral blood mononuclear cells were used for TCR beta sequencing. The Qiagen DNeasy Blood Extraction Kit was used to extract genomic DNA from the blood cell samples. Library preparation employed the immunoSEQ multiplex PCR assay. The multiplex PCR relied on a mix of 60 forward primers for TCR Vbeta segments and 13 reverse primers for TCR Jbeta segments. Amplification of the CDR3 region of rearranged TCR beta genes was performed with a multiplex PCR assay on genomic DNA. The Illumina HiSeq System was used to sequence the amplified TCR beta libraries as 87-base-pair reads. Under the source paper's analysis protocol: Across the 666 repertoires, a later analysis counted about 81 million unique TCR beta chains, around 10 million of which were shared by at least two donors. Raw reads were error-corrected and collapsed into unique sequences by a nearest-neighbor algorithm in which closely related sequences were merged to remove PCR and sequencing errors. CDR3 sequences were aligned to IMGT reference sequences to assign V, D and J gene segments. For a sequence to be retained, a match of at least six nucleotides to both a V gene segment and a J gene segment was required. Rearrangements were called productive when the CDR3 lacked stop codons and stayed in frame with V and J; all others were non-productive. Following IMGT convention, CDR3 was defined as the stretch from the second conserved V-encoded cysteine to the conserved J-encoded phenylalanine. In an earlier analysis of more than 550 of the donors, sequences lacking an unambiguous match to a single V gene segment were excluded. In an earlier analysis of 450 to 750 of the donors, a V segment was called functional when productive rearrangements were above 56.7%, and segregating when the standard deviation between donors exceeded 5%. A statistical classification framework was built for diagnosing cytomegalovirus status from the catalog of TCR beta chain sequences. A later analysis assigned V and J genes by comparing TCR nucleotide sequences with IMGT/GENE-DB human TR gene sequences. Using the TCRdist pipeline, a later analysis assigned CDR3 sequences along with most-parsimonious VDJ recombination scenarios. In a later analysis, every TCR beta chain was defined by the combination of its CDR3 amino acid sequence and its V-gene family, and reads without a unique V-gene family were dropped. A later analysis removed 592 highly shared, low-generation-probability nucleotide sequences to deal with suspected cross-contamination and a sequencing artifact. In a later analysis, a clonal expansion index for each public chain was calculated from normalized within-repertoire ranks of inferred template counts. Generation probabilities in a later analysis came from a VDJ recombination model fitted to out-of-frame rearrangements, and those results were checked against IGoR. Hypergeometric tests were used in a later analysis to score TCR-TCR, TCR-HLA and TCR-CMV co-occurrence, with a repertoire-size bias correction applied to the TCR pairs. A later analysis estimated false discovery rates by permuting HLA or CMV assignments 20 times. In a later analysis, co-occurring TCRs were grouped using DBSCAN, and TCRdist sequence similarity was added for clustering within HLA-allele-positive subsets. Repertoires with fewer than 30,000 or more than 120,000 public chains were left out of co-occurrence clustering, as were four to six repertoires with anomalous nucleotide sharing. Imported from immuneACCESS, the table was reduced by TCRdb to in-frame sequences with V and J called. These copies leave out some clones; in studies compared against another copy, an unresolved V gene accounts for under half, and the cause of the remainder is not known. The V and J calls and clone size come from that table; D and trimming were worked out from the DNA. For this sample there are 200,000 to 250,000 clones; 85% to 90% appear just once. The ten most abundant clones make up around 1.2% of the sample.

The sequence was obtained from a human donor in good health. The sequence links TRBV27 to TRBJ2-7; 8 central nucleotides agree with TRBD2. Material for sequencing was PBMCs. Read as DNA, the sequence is TGTGCCAGCAGTCCGAGACTAGCGCCCAGCTCCTACGAGCAGTACTTC. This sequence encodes CASSPRLAPSSYEQYF.